A selection of T cell receptor beta chains follows, all from one sample in a study of T cell repertoires in cytomegalovirus infection. Their target antigens are unknown. TCRdb re-called the reads with MiXCR, one entry per CDR3 protein. The table shows about 830,000 distinct CDR3 sequences, with approximately 29% occurring only once. The material sequenced was cultured CD8+ T cells from PBMCs, taken from culture after CMV antigen stimulation. Source of these receptors: a human donor in good health (CMV status not recorded). Some clones in this sample may be carry-over from other donors' samples. CDR3s include the opening cysteine and the closing phenylalanine or tryptophan. The D gene is left open where the match is weak. A row's size may be missing; if present it is once, few, many or a size class.

-	-	12	TRBV9	TRBJ1-2	CASGGGTPGYTF	TGTGCCAGCGGGGGGGGAACTCCTGGCTACACCTTC
-	TRBD1	16	TRBV7-6	TRBJ1-1	CASSATGGMANTEAFF	TGTGCCAGCAGCGCGACAGGGGGAATGGCGAACACTGAAGCTTTCTTT
-	TRBD2	13	TRBV2	TRBJ2-1	CASSIPTSVEQFF	TGTGCCAGCAGTATACCCACTAGCGTTGAGCAGTTCTTC
-	-	13	TRBV6-1	TRBJ1-4	CASIGENNEKLFF	TGTGCCAGCATCGGGGAGAATAATGAAAAACTGTTTTTT
-	-	14	TRBV19	TRBJ2-5	CASSLVESGETQYF	TGTGCCAGTAGCTTGGTCGAAAGTGGAGAGACCCAGTACTTC
-	-	17	TRBV6-5	TRBJ1-4	CASSYSVAGARFEKLFF	TGTGCCAGCAGTTACTCAGTGGCGGGGGCGAGATTTGAAAAACTGTTTTTT
-	-	8	TRBV6-5	TRBJ2-7	CATYEQYF	TGTGCCACATACGAGCAGTACTTC
-	TRBD2	17	TRBV14	TRBJ2-3	CASSQVGLAGLADTQYF	TGTGCCAGCAGCCAAGTGGGACTAGCGGGGCTGGCAGATACGCAGTATTTT
few	TRBD1	13	TRBV7-9	TRBJ1-2	CASSSDRYYGYTF	TGTGCCAGCAGCTCGGACAGGTACTATGGCTACACCTTC
-	TRBD1	23	TRBV7-9	TRBJ1-1	CASSPRGDSQIIVPKRYHTEAFF	TGTGCCAGCAGCCCTAGGGGGGACAGTCAAATCATCGTCCCCAAGAGATATCACACTGAAGCTTTCTTT
-	-	14	TRBV9	TRBJ1-2	CASSVVPGPYGYTF	TGTGCCAGCAGCGTAGTACCGGGCCCCTATGGCTACACCTTC
-	TRBD1	17	TRBV6-6	TRBJ2-1	CASSLTRTGETYNEQFF	TGTGCCAGCAGCCTCACCCGGACAGGGGAGACCTACAATGAGCAGTTCTTC
few	-	16	TRBV7-3	TRBJ2-1	CASSIQGGPPYNEQFF	TGTGCCAGCAGTATCCAGGGCGGGCCCCCCTACAATGAGCAGTTCTTC
-	-	15	TRBV6-6	TRBJ2-1	CASSYGGRSYNEQFF	TGTGCCAGCAGTTACGGGGGTCGCTCCTACAATGAGCAGTTCTTC
-	-	16	TRBV7-2	TRBJ2-1	CASSPRSLLAGDEQFF	TGTGCCAGCAGCCCTCGGAGTCTCTTAGCCGGGGATGAGCAGTTCTTC
-	-	13	TRBV27	TRBJ2-1	CASSPTQRNEQFF	TGTGCCAGCAGTCCAACTCAGAGGAATGAGCAGTTCTTC
-	TRBD2	17	TRBV7-2	TRBJ2-3	CASRKTTSGARGDTQYF	TGTGCCAGCAGAAAAACGACCAGCGGGGCCCGGGGAGATACGCAGTATTTT
many	-	15	TRBV4-1	TRBJ1-1	CASSQEWRGNTEAFF	TGCGCCAGCAGCCAAGAGTGGAGGGGGAACACTGAAGCTTTCTTT
-	-	19	TRBV19	TRBJ1-2	CTSSIVSVDSGQFFYGYTF	TGTACCAGTAGTATCGTAAGTGTGGACAGCGGACAATTCTTCTATGGCTACACCTTC
-	-	14	TRBV19	TRBJ1-2	CASSIIGLEYGYTF	TGTGCCAGTAGTATAATAGGGCTGGAGTATGGCTACACCTTC
-	-	15	TRBV28	TRBJ2-1	CASALVGYRDNEQFF	TGTGCCAGCGCCCTGGTCGGGTATAGGGATAATGAGCAGTTCTTC
-	-	18	TRBV15	TRBJ2-1	CATSRGPGSGSSYNEQFF	TGTGCCACCAGCAGAGGCCCCGGGAGCGGCAGCTCCTACAATGAGCAGTTCTTC
few	TRBD1	16	TRBV24-1	TRBJ2-5	CATSHPGQGGEETQYF	TGTGCCACCAGTCACCCGGGACAGGGCGGTGAAGAGACCCAGTACTTC
many	-	16	TRBV6-5	TRBJ2-2	CASSYSGRWDTGELFF	TGTGCCAGCAGTTACTCGGGGAGGTGGGACACCGGGGAGCTGTTTTTT
few	-	12	TRBV6-2/TRBV6-3	TRBJ1-1	CASRQEMAEAFF	TGTGCCAGCCGACAGGAAATGGCTGAAGCTTTCTTT
-	-	16	TRBV7-6	TRBJ2-1	CASSTLRAQGYNEQFF	TGTGCCAGCAGCACGCTTAGGGCACAGGGCTACAATGAGCAGTTCTTC
-	-	15	TRBV4-1	TRBJ2-5	CASSPLKDGQETQYF	TGCGCCAGCAGCCCTCTAAAGGACGGGCAAGAGACCCAGTACTTC
-	TRBD1	13	TRBV20-1	TRBJ2-1	CSTRGTVINEQFF	TGCAGTACCAGGGGGACAGTGATTAATGAGCAGTTCTTC
few	TRBD2	16	TRBV4-1	TRBJ2-1	CASSPNLADAYNEQFF	TGCGCCAGCAGCCCCAACCTAGCGGACGCCTACAATGAGCAGTTCTTC
-	TRBD2	15	TRBV6-6	TRBJ2-3	CASTVAGGSTDTQYF	TGTGCCAGCACTGTAGCGGGGGGCAGCACAGATACGCAGTATTTT
few	-	14	TRBV6-1	TRBJ2-2	CASSPGTLTGELFF	TGTGCCAGCAGCCCCGGGACTCTAACCGGGGAGCTGTTTTTT
many	TRBD1	15	TRBV19	TRBJ2-1	CASSLRDSSYNEQFF	TGTGCCAGTAGTCTACGGGACAGCTCCTACAATGAGCAGTTCTTC
-	TRBD1	16	TRBV6-6	TRBJ2-5	CTSSTQGQGAKETQYF	TGTACCAGCAGTACCCAGGGACAGGGGGCGAAGGAGACCCAGTACTTC
-	-	14	TRBV19	TRBJ1-5	CASKSAGKNQPQHF	TGTGCCAGTAAAAGCGCAGGAAAAAATCAGCCCCAGCATTTT
-	TRBD1	15	TRBV7-3	TRBJ2-1	CASSPGQAPYNEQFF	TGTGCCAGCAGCCCGGGACAGGCCCCCTACAATGAGCAGTTCTTC
-	-	14	TRBV2	TRBJ2-5	CASSGRPREETQYF	TGTGCCAGCAGTGGACGGCCGAGGGAAGAGACCCAGTACTTC
-	-	14	TRBV5-4	TRBJ1-4	CASSLRGMEEKLFF	TGTGCCAGCAGCTTGAGGGGGATGGAGGAAAAACTGTTTTTT
-	-	13	TRBV6-1	TRBJ2-1	CASSEPGDDEQFF	TGTGCCAGCAGTGAACCAGGGGACGATGAGCAGTTCTTC
few	-	16	TRBV19	TRBJ1-4	CASSPNRTVDNEKLFF	TGTGCCAGCTCACCGAACCGGACAGTGGATAATGAAAAACTGTTTTTT
-	-	16	TRBV14	TRBJ1-2	CASSQEQAPTNYGYTF	TGTGCCAGCAGCCAAGAACAGGCACCAACTAACTATGGCTACACCTTC
-	TRBD1	17	TRBV7-8	TRBJ1-1	CASSSGQGDKQNTEALF	TGTGCCAGCAGCTCAGGACAGGGGGACAAACAGAACACTGAAGCTCTCTTT
-	-	14	TRBV27	TRBJ2-3	CASSSEGASDTQYF	TGTGCCAGCAGTTCGGAGGGGGCGTCAGATACGCAGTATTTT